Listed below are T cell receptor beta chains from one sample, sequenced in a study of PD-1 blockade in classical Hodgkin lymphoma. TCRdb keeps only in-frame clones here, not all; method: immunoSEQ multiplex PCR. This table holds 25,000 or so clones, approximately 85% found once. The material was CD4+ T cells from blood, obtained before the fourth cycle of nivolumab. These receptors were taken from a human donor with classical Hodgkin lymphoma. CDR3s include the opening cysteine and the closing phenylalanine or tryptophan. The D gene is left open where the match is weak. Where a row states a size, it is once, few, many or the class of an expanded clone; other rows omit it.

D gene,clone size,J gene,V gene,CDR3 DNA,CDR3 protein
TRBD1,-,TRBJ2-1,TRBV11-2,TGTGCCAGCAGCTTGGTGCTGGGACAGGGGAATGAGCAGTTCTTC,CASSLVLGQGNEQFF
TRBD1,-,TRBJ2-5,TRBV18,TGTGCCAGCTCATCAGAGGACAGGGGTGAGACCCAGTACTTC,CASSSEDRGETQYF
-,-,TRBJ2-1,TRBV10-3,TGTGCCATCAGTGATAGCGGCAGCTTCTACAATGAGCAGTTCTTC,CAISDSGSFYNEQFF
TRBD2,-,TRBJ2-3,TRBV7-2,TGTGCCAGCAGGAGGCTAGCGGGAGGTATAGATACGCAGTATTTT,CASRRLAGGIDTQYF
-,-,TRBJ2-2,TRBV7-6,TGTGCCAGCAGCTTAGCCCGGGACATTTACGGGGAGCTGTTTTTT,CASSLARDIYGELFF
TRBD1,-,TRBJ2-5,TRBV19,TGTGCCAGTAGTAGGACAGGGGGTCCGTTCGGGGAGACCCAGTACTTC,CASSRTGGPFGETQYF
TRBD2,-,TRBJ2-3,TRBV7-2,TGTGCCAGCAGCTCTGGGATAGTAGCGGGAAGGTCAGATACGCAGTATTTT,CASSSGIVAGRSDTQYF
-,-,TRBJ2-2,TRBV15,TGTGCCACCAGCCCTCTGGGGCAGGGGTACACCGGGGAGCTGTTTTTT,CATSPLGQGYTGELFF
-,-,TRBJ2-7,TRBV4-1,TGCGCCAGCAGCCAAGCGGAGACCTACGAGCAGTACTTC,CASSQAETYEQYF
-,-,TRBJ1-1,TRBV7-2,TGTGCCAGCAGCTTAGTTCACGGGATCCTTACGGGGAACACTGAAGCTTTCTTT,CASSLVHGILTGNTEAFF
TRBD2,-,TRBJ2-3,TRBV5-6,TGTGCCAGCAGCTCCCTAAGCGGGAGGGCCGTGGATACGCAGTATTTT,CASSSLSGRAVDTQYF
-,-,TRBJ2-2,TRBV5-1,TGCGCCAGCAGCCCGACACGGAACACCGGGGAGCTGTTTTTT,CASSPTRNTGELFF
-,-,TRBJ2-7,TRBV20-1,TGCAGTGCTTGGGCCCACGAGCAGTACTTC,CSAWAHEQYF
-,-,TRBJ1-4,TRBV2,TGTGCCAGCAGATGGACAGCAACTAATGAAAAACTGTTTTTT,CASRWTATNEKLFF
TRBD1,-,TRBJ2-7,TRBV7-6,TGTGCCAGCAGCCCCACAGGGGACCCCTACGAGCAGTACTTC,CASSPTGDPYEQYF
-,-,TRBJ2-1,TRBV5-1,TGCGCCAGCAGTCTGGAGTCCTACAATGAGCAGTTCTTC,CASSLESYNEQFF
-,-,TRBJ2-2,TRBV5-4,TGTGCCAGCAGCACCGGACTGGGGCGAGGCGGGGAGCTGTTTTTT,CASSTGLGRGGELFF
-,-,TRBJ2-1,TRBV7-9,TGTGCCAGCAGCCCCCTCCCCGGGGGCTCCTACAATGAGCAGTTCTTC,CASSPLPGGSYNEQFF
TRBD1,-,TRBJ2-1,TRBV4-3,TGCGCCAGCAGCCATTTAATTCCGGGACAGGGTTTCCACAATGAGCAGTTCTTC,CASSHLIPGQGFHNEQFF
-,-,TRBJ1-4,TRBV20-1,TGCATCCTAGCTAGGGATGAAAAACTGTTTTTT,CILARDEKLFF
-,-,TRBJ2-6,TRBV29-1,TGCAGCGTTCAGGGGCGCCTGGGGGCCAACGTCCTGACTTTC,CSVQGRLGANVLTF
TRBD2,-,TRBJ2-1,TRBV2,TGTGCCAGCAGTTTCTCGGGACTAGCTACCAATGAGCAGTTCTTC,CASSFSGLATNEQFF
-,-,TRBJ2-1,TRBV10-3,TGTGCCATCAGTGCCCGGAACGAGCAGTTCTTC,CAISARNEQFF
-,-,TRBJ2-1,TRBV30,TGTGCCTGGAGATCTAGCTCCTACAATGAGCAGTTCTTC,CAWRSSSYNEQFF
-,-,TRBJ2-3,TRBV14,TGTGCCAGCAGCCAATTGCCAGGGGGCACAGATACGCAGTATTTT,CASSQLPGGTDTQYF
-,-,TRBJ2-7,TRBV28,TGTGCCAGCAGCACTTACCGGGACCCTAGCTCCTACGAGCAGTACTTC,CASSTYRDPSSYEQYF
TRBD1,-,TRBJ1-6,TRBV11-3,TGTGCCAGCAGCCTCAAAAAGGGGGCGTCCTATAATTCACCCCTCCACTTT,CASSLKKGASYNSPLHF
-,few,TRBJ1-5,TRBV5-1,TGCGCCAGCAGCTTGGATGGGCAGGCCAATCAGCCCCAGCATTTT,CASSLDGQANQPQHF
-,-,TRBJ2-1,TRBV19,TGTGCCAGTAGTATGGTGGGGGGTTACAATGAGCAGTTCTTC,CASSMVGGYNEQFF
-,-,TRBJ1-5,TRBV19,TGTGCCAGTAGAGACAGAAGCAATCAGCCCCAGCATTTT,CASRDRSNQPQHF
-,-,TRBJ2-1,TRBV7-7,TGTGCTAGCAGCCCCACTCTAGGCGGGGTCTACAATGAGCAGTTCTTC,CASSPTLGGVYNEQFF
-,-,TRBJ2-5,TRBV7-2,TGTGCCAGCAGCTCCCAGGCAGCTAAACAAGAGACCCAGTACTTC,CASSSQAAKQETQYF
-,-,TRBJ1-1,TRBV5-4,TGTGCCAGCAGCCGGACGTTCGGGGGCACTGAAGCTTTCTTT,CASSRTFGGTEAFF
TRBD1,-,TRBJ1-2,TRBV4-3,TGCGCCAGCAGCCAAGAGGGGCTTCTTGAACAGGGGTGGCATGGCTACACCTTC,CASSQEGLLEQGWHGYTF
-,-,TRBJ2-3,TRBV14,TGTGCCAGCAGCCAGGACTTAAGGGGTACGCAGTATTTT,CASSQDLRGTQYF
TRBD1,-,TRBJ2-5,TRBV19,TGTGCCAGTAGCCCTACAGGGGGCCAAGAGACCCAGTACTTC,CASSPTGGQETQYF
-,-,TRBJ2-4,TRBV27,TGTGCCAGCAGTTCCGGAGCCAAAAACATTCAGTACTTC,CASSSGAKNIQYF
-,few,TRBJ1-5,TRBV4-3,TGCGCCAGCAGCCGCGGACATGGCAATCAGCCCCAGCATTTT,CASSRGHGNQPQHF
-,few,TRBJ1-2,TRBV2,TGTGCCAGCAGCACAGGGCTGAATGGCTACACCTTC,CASSTGLNGYTF
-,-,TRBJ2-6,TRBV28,TGTGCCAGCAGTTTGGCTGGGGCCAACGTCCTGACTTTC,CASSLAGANVLTF
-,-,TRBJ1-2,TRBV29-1,TGCAGCGTTGTTAAGTCACCCCAACGGGGGTATGGCTACACCTTC,CSVVKSPQRGYGYTF
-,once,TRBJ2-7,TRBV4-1,TGCGCCAGCAGCCAAGATCGTGCAGAGTACGAGCAGTACTTC,CASSQDRAEYEQYF
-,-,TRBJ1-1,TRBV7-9,TGTGCCAGCAGCTTAGGACGGGGGGCCTCTGAAGCTTTCTTT,CASSLGRGASEAFF
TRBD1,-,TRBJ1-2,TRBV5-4,TGTGCCAGCAGCGTACAGGGGTCCCTCATTCCAAACTATGGCTACACCTTC,CASSVQGSLIPNYGYTF
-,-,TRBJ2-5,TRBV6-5,TGTGCCAGCAGTCCTCACAGGGCGGAGGAGACCCAGTACTTC,CASSPHRAEETQYF
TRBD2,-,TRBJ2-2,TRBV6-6,TGTGCCAGCAGTTTCCCTGAGGTTGCGGGGGCCGGGGAGCTGTTTTTT,CASSFPEVAGAGELFF
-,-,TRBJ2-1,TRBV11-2,TGTGCCAGCAGCCCGCGGACACCAGCGGTCTACAATGAGCAGTTCTTC,CASSPRTPAVYNEQFF